A selection of T cell receptor beta chains follows, all from one sample in a study of OX40 agonist ivuxolimab in advanced cancers. Generated by immunoSEQ multiplex PCR, the TCRdb table keeps only in-frame clones and is missing some. The table has some 74,000 clones, about nine tenths seen once; the top ten hold 0.25% to 0.35%. The sequencing here drew on CD4+ or CD8+ T cells sorted from blood, taken in a trial of the OX40 agonist ivuxolimab. The receptor set was obtained from an adult with an advanced solid tumor such as melanoma, head and neck, liver or kidney cancer. The CDR3 runs from the conserved cysteine through the conserved F or W. The D gene is left open where the match is weak. For some rows the clone size is stated as once, few or many, or as a class when expanded; others skip it.

>once|TRBJ1-2|TRBV5-1|-
CASSLEGHYGYTF
TGCGCCAGCAGCTTGGAAGGACATTATGGCTACACCTTC
>-|TRBJ2-3|TRBV27|TRBD2
CASSRSSGISTDTQYF
TGTGCCAGCAGTCGATCTAGCGGGATTAGCACAGATACGCAGTATTTT
>-|TRBJ1-4|TRBV11-2|-
CASSARTGGNQKLFF
TGTGCCAGCAGCGCGCGTACGGGAGGAAATCAAAAACTGTTTTTT
>-|TRBJ2-1|TRBV27|-
CASSTGRYNEQFF
TGTGCCAGCAGTACGGGACGCTACAATGAGCAGTTCTTC
>-|TRBJ1-2|TRBV10-3|TRBD1
CAISQQGNYGYTF
TGTGCCATCAGCCAACAGGGGAACTATGGCTACACCTTC
>-|TRBJ2-3|TRBV2|TRBD2
CASSAWGLAGADTQYF
TGTGCCAGCAGTGCTTGGGGACTAGCGGGGGCAGATACGCAGTATTTT
>-|TRBJ2-1|TRBV5-1|TRBD2
CASSPGGLAGAKHSYNEQFF
TGCGCCAGCAGCCCTGGAGGGCTAGCGGGGGCTAAACACTCCTACAATGAGCAGTTCTTC
>once|TRBJ1-5|TRBV5-1|TRBD1
CASSETGTGAGGNQPQHF
TGCGCCAGCAGTGAAACCGGGACAGGGGCAGGCGGCAATCAGCCCCAGCATTTT
>-|TRBJ2-3|TRBV6-1|-
CASSELSDTQYF
TGTGCCAGCAGTGAGTTGTCAGATACGCAGTATTTT
>-|TRBJ1-5|TRBV18|TRBD1
CASSYGGTGGVGNQPQHF
TGTGCCAGCTCATACGGTGGGACAGGGGGCGTGGGCAATCAGCCCCAGCATTTT
>-|TRBJ2-1|TRBV5-4|TRBD2
CASSAGLAGSSYNEQFF
TGTGCCAGCAGCGCGGGACTAGCGGGGAGCTCCTACAATGAGCAGTTCTTC
>-|TRBJ1-1|TRBV6-5|-
CASRWSDGKAFF
TGTGCCAGCAGATGGTCGGACGGTAAAGCTTTCTTT
>-|TRBJ1-3|TRBV6-5|-
CASRDRYGNTIYF
TGTGCCAGCAGGGACCGCTATGGAAACACCATATATTTT
>-|TRBJ2-1|TRBV12-2|-
CASRLALGRLEYNEQFF
TGTGCAAGTCGCTTAGCCCTGGGGCGCCTAGAGTACAATGAGCAGTTCTTC
>once|TRBJ2-7|TRBV6-1|TRBD1
CASTPPGGSLYEQYF
TGTGCCAGCACTCCCCCAGGGGGCAGCCTCTACGAGCAGTACTTC
>-|TRBJ2-6|TRBV29-1|-
CSVDATSSGANVLTF
TGCAGCGTTGACGCGACGAGCTCTGGGGCCAACGTCCTGACTTTC
>-|TRBJ1-6|TRBV6-5|-
CASSGRQPGSPLHF
TGTGCCAGCTCGGGGAGACAGCCCGGTTCACCCCTCCACTTT
>few|TRBJ1-5|TRBV7-9|TRBD1
CASSAGDRVGQPQHF
TGTGCCAGCAGCGCAGGGGACAGGGTAGGGCAGCCCCAGCATTTT
>-|TRBJ1-4|TRBV6-5|-
CASSTLDRSGEKLFF
TGTGCCAGCAGTACACTGGACCGAAGTGGGGAAAAACTGTTTTTT
>-|TRBJ1-1|TRBV19|-
CASSNIAPNTEAFF
TGTGCCAGTAGTAATATAGCCCCGAACACTGAAGCTTTCTTT
>-|TRBJ1-2|TRBV4-1|TRBD1
CASSRGDRTIYGYTF
TGCGCCAGCAGCCGCGGGGACAGGACGATCTATGGCTACACCTTC
>-|TRBJ2-1|TRBV18|-
CASSRQGGYEQFF
TGTGCCAGCTCACGACAGGGAGGCTATGAGCAGTTCTTC
>once|TRBJ1-2|TRBV6-4|TRBD1
CASSRDRGLDYGYTF
TGTGCCAGCAGCCGGGACAGGGGGCTTGACTATGGCTACACCTTC
>-|TRBJ1-5|TRBV2|-
CASSEASRRLNQPQHF
TGTGCCAGCAGTGAAGCGTCTCGGAGGCTCAATCAGCCCCAGCATTTT
>-|TRBJ2-1|TRBV9|-
CASSSGLYNEQFF
TGTGCCAGCAGCTCGGGACTTTACAATGAGCAGTTCTTC